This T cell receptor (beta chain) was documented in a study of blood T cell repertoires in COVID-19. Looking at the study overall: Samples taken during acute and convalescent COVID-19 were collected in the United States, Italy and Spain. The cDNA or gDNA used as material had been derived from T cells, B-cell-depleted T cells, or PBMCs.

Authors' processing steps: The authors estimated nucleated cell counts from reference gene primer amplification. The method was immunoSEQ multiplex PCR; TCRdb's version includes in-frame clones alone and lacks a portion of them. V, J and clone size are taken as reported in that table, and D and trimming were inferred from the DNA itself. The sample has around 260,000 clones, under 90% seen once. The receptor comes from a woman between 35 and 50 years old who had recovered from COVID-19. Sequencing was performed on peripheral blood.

Written as DNA, the CDR3 is TGTGCCAGCAGCTTAACAGGGGGCTCCGGGGCCAACGTCCTGACTTTC. Translating gives CASSLTGGSGANVLTF. This chain connects TRBV7-3 to TRBJ2-6; 7 positions match TRBD1. Germline-derived CDR1 and CDR2 are SGHTA and FQGTGA. Trimming removed 0 bases from V and 4 bases from J; junction bases left unmatched: 3. The CDR3 is 16 amino acids.